The 23 T cell receptor beta chains below were found in one sample sequenced in a study of T cell responses to AZD1222 COVID-19 vaccine. TCRdb's table, derived via immunoSEQ multiplex PCR, lists solely in-frame clones and lacks some. This sample has approximately 220,000 clones; more than 85% occur once, and the top ten carry 0.9% to 1.1%. The sequencing here drew on peripheral blood, taken on day 0 of MenACWY control vaccination. Source of these receptors: an adult in good health.

CDR3 nucleotide sequence: TGTGCCGGGGGGACAGGGGGCTACGAGCAGTACTTC. This encodes CAGGTGGYEQYF. The V and J genes are TRBV30 and TRBJ2-7, with TRBD1 matching over 11 bases. The length of the CDR3 is 12 residues. The germline gives CDR1 GTSNPN, CDR2 SVGIG (reference sequence). The V segment lost 8 bases and the J segment 3 bases; nucleotides outside the gene matches: 3.

The rearrangement links TRBV4-2 to TRBJ2-7; the match to TRBD1 covers 9 bases. Germline loops: CDR1 LGHNA, CDR2 YNFKEQ. J was trimmed by 4 bases and V by 4 bases; bases with no gene match: 11. This CDR3 spans 16 amino acids. The CDR3 nucleotides read TGTGCCAGCAGCCCCTACCCGGGACAGGGATCGTACGAGCAGTACTTC. Protein product: CASSPYPGQGSYEQYF.

The chain uses TRBV28 and TRBJ1-5; 7 bases are a match to TRBD1. Trimming at V came to 6 bases and at J to 4 bases, leaving 9 bases not matched to a gene. The germline V gene has CDR1 MDHEN and CDR2 SYDVKM. The CDR3 is 15 amino acids. The CDR3 sequence is CASRTQTGRNQPQHF. The CDR3, as DNA: TGTGCCAGCAGAACCCAGACAGGGCGGAATCAGCCCCAGCATTTT.

The gene calls are TRBV5-4 and TRBJ1-1, with 7 bases lining up with TRBD1. The CDR3 loop spans 13 amino acids. The V and J ends lost 5 bases and 4 bases, in that order; junction bases with no gene match: 5. CDR1 and CDR2 (germline): SGHNT, YYREEE (reference sequence). The CDR3 DNA sequence: TGTGCCAGCAGACGACAGGGAGGCACTGAAGCTTTCTTT. It is translated as CASRRQGGTEAFF.

The CDR3 coding sequence is TGTGCCAGCAGTTCGAACAGGGGCCCCCTCTATGGCTACACCTTC. Amino acid sequence: CASSSNRGPLYGYTF. The chain links TRBV28 to TRBJ1-2; 7 bases map to TRBD1. The CDR3 totals 15 residues. Germline loops: CDR1 MDHEN, CDR2 SYDVKM. V was clipped by 4 bases and J by 4 bases; unmatched bases: 9.

The chain carries TRBV30 and TRBJ1-2; D not resolved. The CDR3 has 14 residues. Germline CDR1 and CDR2: GTSNPN and SVGIG (reference sequence). The V end lost 3 bases, the J end lost 2 bases, and 13 bases lay between the germline ends. CDR3 sequence: CAWRKLTQNYGYTF. Written as DNA, the CDR3 is TGTGCCTGGAGGAAACTGACACAAAACTATGGCTACACCTTC. Filled out from reference TRBV30 and TRBJ1-2, the complete variable domain reads SQTIHQWPATLVQPVGSPLSLECTVEGTSNPNLYWYRQAAGRGLQLLFYSVGIGQISSEVPQNLSASRPQDRQFILSSKKLLLSDSGFYLCAWRKLTQNYGYTFGSGTRLTVV.

The rearrangement joins TRBV5-1 to TRBJ1-5; D might be TRBD1 (5 bases). Deletions cut 4 bases from V and 3 bases from J, with 14 bases between. The length of the CDR3 is 15 residues. Germline assignment: CDR1 SGHRS and CDR2 YFSETQ. This chain's CDR3 is CASSTTGQLNQPQHF. CDR3 nucleotide sequence: TGCGCCAGCAGCACCACAGGTCAGCTCAATCAGCCCCAGCATTTT.

The chain combines TRBV5-4 with TRBJ2-1; a possible D gene is TRBD2 (6 bases). V lost 0 bases, J lost 4 bases, and 14 bases lay in between. The CDR3 is 16 amino acids. CDR1 is SGHNT and CDR2 is YYREEE in the germline V gene (reference sequence). The CDR3 sequence is CASSLALFGGYNEQFF. CDR3 nucleotides: TGTGCCAGCAGCTTGGCTCTTTTTGGGGGGTACAATGAGCAGTTCTTC.

V usage is TRBV11-3 and J usage is TRBJ1-1; TRBD1 is a possible D gene (5 bases). This CDR3 is 14 amino acids long. V shed 4 bases and J shed 2 bases, with 11 bases lying between them. Germline V gene sequence: CDR1 SGHNT, CDR2 YENEEA. The CDR3 here is CASSSGGHNTEAFF. In DNA, the CDR3 is TGTGCCAGCAGCTCAGGAGGACACAACACTGAAGCTTTCTTT.

This clone was seen just once. The chain has TRBV11-2 and TRBJ1-2; TRBD1 matches 9 bases. The CDR3 is made up of 14 amino acids. The germline V gene encodes CDR1 SGHAT and CDR2 FQNNGV. Trimming took 5 bases from V and 7 from J; bases not matched to a gene: 8. CDR3 region: CASSTGQGLGGYTF. DNA of the CDR3: TGTGCCAGCAGCACCGGACAGGGGTTGGGTGGCTACACCTTC. Full variable domain (outside the CDR3, taken from reference TRBV11-2 and TRBJ1-2): EAGVAQSPRYKIIEKRQSVAFWCNPISGHATLYWYQQILGQGPKLLIQFQNNGVVDDSQLPKDRFSAERLKGVDSTLKIQPAKLEDSAVYLCASSTGQGLGGYTFGSGTRLTVV.

The rearrangement joins TRBV5-1 to TRBJ2-3; 8 bases are shared with TRBD1. J gave up 1 base and V 4 bases, and 2 bases lay outside the gene matches. This CDR3 spans 14 amino acids. Germline V CDR1 and CDR2: SGHRS, YFSETQ. The CDR3 loop reads CASSKQGGTDTQYF. The CDR3 coding sequence is TGCGCCAGCAGCAAACAGGGGGGCACAGATACGCAGTATTTT.

The chain is built from TRBV6-2 or TRBV6-3 and TRBJ1-5; 7 bases map to TRBD1. The V segment lost 5 bases and the J segment 2 bases; nucleotides outside the gene matches: 6. Per the germline V gene, CDR1 is MNHEY and CDR2 is SVGEGT. The CDR3 runs to 15 residues. CDR3 amino acids: CASSRQGAGNQPQHF. CDR3 DNA sequence: TGTGCCAGCAGTAGACAGGGTGCCGGCAATCAGCCCCAGCATTTT.

The V and J genes are TRBV2 and TRBJ1-4; no clear D gene. Germline loops: CDR1 SNHLY, CDR2 FYNNEI. The length of the CDR3 is 14 residues. V lost 5 bases to trimming and J lost 8 bases, with 15 bases between them. The CDR3 here is CASSSMGIGEKLFF. CDR3 nucleotide sequence: TGTGCCAGCAGTTCGATGGGGATCGGGGAAAAACTGTTTTTT. The full variable domain, completed using reference TRBV2 and TRBJ1-4, is EPEVTQTPSHQVTQMGQEVILRCVPISNHLYFYWYRQILGQKVEFLVSFYNNEISEKSEIFDDQFSVERPDGSNFTLKIRSTKLEDSAMYFCASSSMGIGEKLFFGSGTQLSVL.

V and J are TRBV6-5 and TRBJ2-7; D possibly corresponds to TRBD1 (5 bases). Germline V gene lookup returns CDR1 MNHEY and CDR2 SVGAGI. There are 13 residues in the CDR3. V gave up 5 bases and J gave up 1 base, with 9 bases separating them. CDR3 residues: CASSLGPSYEQYF. The DNA for the CDR3 is TGTGCCAGCAGTCTGGGGCCTTCCTACGAGCAGTACTTC.

The rearrangement uses TRBV24-1 and TRBJ2-1; D remains ambiguous. V was clipped by 4 bases and J by 0 bases, with 6 bases between them. The germline gives CDR1 KGHDR, CDR2 SFDVKD. This CDR3 comprises 14 residues. For the CDR3, the DNA is TGTGCCACCAGTGAGGCAAACTCCTACAATGAGCAGTTCTTC. This gives the protein CATSEANSYNEQFF.

The J gene is TRBJ1-5, the V gene TRBV19, with D unresolved. Between the trimmed V and J ends, which lost 0 bases and 5 bases, there was a span of 11 bases. CDR1 is LNHDA and CDR2 is SQIVND in the germline V gene (reference sequence). The CDR3 totals 15 residues. The CDR3 loop reads CASSIEQGRYQPQHF. CDR3 DNA sequence: TGTGCCAGTAGTATAGAGCAAGGGAGGTATCAGCCCCAGCATTTT. Together with reference TRBV19 and TRBJ1-5, the CDR3 gives the full variable domain: DGGITQSPKYLFRKEGQNVTLSCEQNLNHDAMYWYRQDPGQGLRLIYYSQIVNDFQKGDIAEGYSVSREKKESFPLTVTSAQKNPTAFYLCASSIEQGRYQPQHFGDGTRLSIL.

This clone was counted once. The CDR3: CASSPSSGGAYEQYF. The CDR3 nucleotides read TGTGCCAGCAGCCCTTCTAGCGGGGGGGCATACGAGCAGTACTTC. The chain recombines TRBV7-2 with TRBJ2-7; 12 positions agree with TRBD2. CDR3 length: 15 residues. V trimming: 5 bases; J trimming: 4 bases; junction bases outside the gene matches: 6. The germline V gene encodes CDR1 SGHTA and CDR2 FQGNSA.

This clone was observed once. V and J are TRBV28 and TRBJ1-2, with D tentatively TRBD1 (6 bases). Trimming stripped 6 bases from V and 5 bases from J, with 13 bases between. This CDR3 has 13 residues. Germline V lookup: CDR1 MDHEN, CDR2 SYDVKM. The chain's CDR3 is CASRVDRNYGYTF. CDR3 bases: TGTGCCAGCAGGGTGGACAGAAATTATGGCTACACCTTC.

This sequence joins TRBV6-1 and TRBJ2-2, with D uncertain. Trimming removed 8 bases from V and 6 bases from J, with 13 bases in between. The CDR3 has 13 residues. Per the germline V gene, CDR1 is MNHNS and CDR2 is SASEGT. Here the CDR3 reads CASCLSPSGELFF. Written as DNA, the CDR3 is TGTGCCAGCTGCCTAAGTCCATCCGGGGAGCTGTTTTTT.

The chain recombines TRBV27 with TRBJ1-2, with a possible D match to TRBD1 (5 bases). The V end was cut by 0 bases, the J end by 2 bases, with 13 bases between. This CDR3 region has 16 residues. Germline CDR1 MNHEY, CDR2 SMNVEV (reference sequence). CDR3 region: CASSLSGGGLNYGYTF. For the CDR3, the DNA is TGTGCCAGCAGTTTATCGGGCGGGGGTCTCAACTATGGCTACACCTTC.

The chain recombines TRBV5-1 with TRBJ1-2; D is uncertain. Germline V gene data show CDR1 as SGHRS and CDR2 as YFSETQ. The CDR3 has 12 residues. Trimming left V 5 bases short and J 2 bases short, with 7 bases between. CDR3 region: CASRAGNYGYTF. The CDR3 nucleotides are TGCGCCAGCAGGGCGGGGAACTATGGCTACACCTTC.

V usage is TRBV4-2 and J usage is TRBJ2-5; the match to TRBD2 covers 8 bases. The germline CDR1 and CDR2 sequences are LGHNA and YNFKEQ. The CDR3 has 17 amino acids. V dropped 0 bases and J dropped 4; count of bases not matched to a gene: 10. The CDR3 DNA sequence: TGTGCCAGCAGCCAAGAACCCCCCGGGGGGGCCGTAGAGACCCAGTACTTC. Its translation: CASSQEPPGGAVETQYF.

J is TRBJ2-3 and V is TRBV7-9, with D possibly matching TRBD2 (6 bases). Germline CDR1 reads SEHNR; CDR2 reads FQNEAQ (reference sequence). The CDR3 is made up of 12 amino acids. V was cut by 6 bases and J by 5 bases, with 9 bases left in between. CDR3 coding DNA: TGTGCCAGCAGGGGAGGAGGAGATACGCAGTATTTT. Translation: CASRGGGDTQYF.